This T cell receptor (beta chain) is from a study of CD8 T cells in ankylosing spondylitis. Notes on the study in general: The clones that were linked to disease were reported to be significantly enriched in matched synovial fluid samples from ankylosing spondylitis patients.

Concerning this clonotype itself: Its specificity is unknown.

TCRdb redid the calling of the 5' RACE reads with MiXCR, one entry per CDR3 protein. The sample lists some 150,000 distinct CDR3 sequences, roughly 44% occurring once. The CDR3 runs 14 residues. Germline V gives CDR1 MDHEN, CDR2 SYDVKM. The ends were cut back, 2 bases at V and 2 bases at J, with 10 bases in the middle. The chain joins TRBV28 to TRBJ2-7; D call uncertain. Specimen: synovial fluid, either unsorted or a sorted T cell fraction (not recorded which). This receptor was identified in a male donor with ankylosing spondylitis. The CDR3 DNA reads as TGTGCCAGCAGTTTAATTGATGATACCTACGAGCAGTACTTC. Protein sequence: CASSLIDDTYEQYF. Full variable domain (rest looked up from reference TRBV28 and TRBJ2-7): DVKVTQSSRYLVKRTGEKVFLECVQDMDHENMFWYRQDPGLGLRLIYFSYDVKMKEKGDIPEGYSVSREKKERFSLILESASTNQTSMYLCASSLIDDTYEQYFGPGTRLTVT.